Listed below are T cell receptor beta chains from one sample, sequenced in a study of shared clonotypes between healthy human individuals. Repertoires were generated with immunoSEQ multiplex PCR, while TCRdb's copy carries only in-frame clones and drops some. The table lists millions of clones, approximately 95% of them singletons. The sequencing sample was made of naive CD8+ T cells sorted from blood. The source of these receptors is a man aged 18 to 30 in good health. The CDR3 runs from the conserved cysteine through the conserved F or W. A D gene is named only where the DNA matches it firmly. Size tells how often a clone was seen (once, few, many) or the class of an expanded clone, and some rows leave it out.

TRBJ2-5 - TRBD2 TRBV6-1 CASSETSGSLQETQYF TGTGCCAGCAGTGAGACTAGCGGATCACTCCAAGAGACCCAGTACTTC
TRBJ2-5 - - TRBV10-3 CAISEHEGWETQYF TGTGCCATCAGTGAGCATGAGGGATGGGAGACCCAGTACTTC
TRBJ2-7 - - TRBV5-6 CASSLEPPEQYF TGTGCCAGCAGCTTAGAACCTCCCGAGCAGTACTTC
TRBJ2-3 - TRBD2 TRBV5-1 CASSSGGASDTQYF TGCGCCAGCAGTAGCGGGGGGGCCTCAGATACGCAGTATTTT
TRBJ2-7 - TRBD1 TRBV13 CASSFRTGGREQYF TGTGCCAGCAGCTTCCGGACAGGGGGAAGGGAGCAGTACTTC
TRBJ2-7 - - TRBV6-6 CASSYLQVREQYF TGTGCCAGCAGTTACTTACAGGTTCGCGAGCAGTACTTC
TRBJ2-2 - TRBD1 TRBV5-1 CASSLTPWTGGTGELFF TGCGCCAGCAGCTTGACCCCATGGACAGGGGGGACCGGGGAGCTGTTTTTT
TRBJ1-2 - - TRBV13 CASSSPPLRFDGYTF TGTGCCAGCAGCTCTCCCCCGTTAAGGTTCGATGGCTACACCTTC
TRBJ2-7 - - TRBV11-1 CASSRDGDYEQYF TGTGCCAGCAGCAGGGACGGGGACTACGAGCAGTACTTC
TRBJ2-7 - - TRBV4-1 CASSQGLLYEQYF TGCGCCAGCAGCCAAGGGTTGCTATACGAGCAGTACTTC
TRBJ2-7 - - TRBV4-1 CASSQRLNSDYYEQYF TGCGCCAGCAGCCAAAGGCTTAATTCGGACTACTACGAGCAGTACTTC
TRBJ1-1 - TRBD1 TRBV19 CASTFGGGTPEAFF TGTGCCAGTACCTTCGGAGGGGGCACCCCTGAAGCTTTCTTT
TRBJ2-1 - - TRBV7-9 CASSSDIGADYNEQFF TGTGCCAGCAGCTCCGACATAGGGGCGGATTACAATGAGCAGTTCTTC
TRBJ2-7 - TRBD2 TRBV27 CASSLGTSGSYEQYF TGTGCCAGCAGTTTGGGGACTAGCGGCTCCTACGAGCAGTACTTC
TRBJ1-1 - TRBD1 TRBV13 CASSSPGQGKTEAFF TGTGCCAGCAGCTCCCCGGGACAGGGGAAAACTGAAGCTTTCTTT
TRBJ2-3 - TRBD2 TRBV9 CASSPETSGGGTDTQYF TGTGCCAGCAGCCCAGAGACTAGCGGGGGGGGTACAGATACGCAGTATTTT
TRBJ2-7 - - TRBV7-6 CASSPAGDYEQYF TGTGCCAGCAGTCCCGCAGGCGACTACGAGCAGTACTTC
TRBJ2-5 - - TRBV4-1 CASSLEGTVAETQYF TGCGCCAGCAGCCTGGAGGGTACAGTTGCGGAGACCCAGTACTTC
TRBJ2-7 - TRBD2 TRBV9 CASSLSGRGTDEQYF TGTGCCAGCAGCCTTAGCGGGAGAGGAACGGACGAGCAGTACTTC
TRBJ2-5 - - TRBV28 CASSPRMGLVIVTQYF TGTGCCAGCAGCCCTAGAATGGGACTTGTTATTGTGACCCAGTACTTC
TRBJ2-7 - - TRBV15 CATSLGLPYEQYF TGTGCCACCAGCCTGGGACTTCCCTACGAGCAGTACTTC
TRBJ2-7 - TRBD1 TRBV4-3 CASSESGTGGFLEQYF TGCGCCAGCAGCGAGAGCGGGACAGGGGGCTTTCTCGAGCAGTACTTC
TRBJ1-2 - - TRBV6-6 CASSDDRYGYTF TGTGCCAGCAGTGACGATCGCTATGGCTACACCTTC
TRBJ2-3 - TRBD1 TRBV27 CASSPEGGVADTQYF TGTGCCAGCAGTCCTGAAGGGGGCGTCGCAGATACGCAGTATTTT
TRBJ2-7 once - TRBV28 CASSLGGSYEQYF TGTGCCAGCAGTTTAGGGGGTTCCTACGAGCAGTACTTC
TRBJ1-6 - TRBD1 TRBV15 CATSTRDRLNSPLHF TGTGCCACCAGCACCCGGGACAGACTAAATTCACCCCTCCACTTT
TRBJ2-2 - - TRBV7-8 CASSLAAAAGELFF TGTGCCAGCAGCTTAGCGGCAGCTGCCGGGGAGCTGTTTTTT
TRBJ2-7 - - TRBV5-4 CASSSYDRNEQYF TGTGCCAGCAGCTCCTATGACAGAAACGAGCAGTACTTC
TRBJ2-1 - - TRBV7-8 CASSYSNNEQFF TGTGCCAGCAGCTACAGCAACAATGAGCAGTTCTTC
TRBJ1-1 - - TRBV11-1 CASTRVRDTEAFF TGTGCCAGCACCCGGGTCAGAGACACTGAAGCTTTCTTT
TRBJ2-7 - TRBD1 TRBV30 CAWSGGQGAIYEQYF TGTGCCTGGAGCGGCGGACAGGGCGCCATCTACGAGCAGTACTTC
TRBJ2-1 - TRBD2 TRBV5-8 CASILLAGVDEQFF TGTGCCAGCATCCTACTAGCGGGGGTCGATGAGCAGTTCTTC
TRBJ1-1 - - TRBV28 CASSGRGAGTEAFF TGTGCCAGCAGCGGACGGGGGGCGGGCACTGAAGCTTTCTTT
TRBJ2-5 - TRBD1 TRBV9 CASSEGGQGGETQYF TGTGCCAGCAGCGAGGGGGGACAGGGCGGTGAGACCCAGTACTTC
TRBJ2-7 - - TRBV23-1 CASSPELSLNCEQYF TGCGCCAGCAGCCCAGAGTTAAGTCTCAACTGCGAGCAGTACTTC
TRBJ1-6 - - TRBV4-1 CASSQESGTTLNSPLHF TGCGCCAGCAGCCAAGAATCCGGGACAACGTTAAATTCACCCCTCCACTTT
TRBJ2-1 - - TRBV6-1 CASSDLWTGYNEQFF TGTGCCAGCAGTGACCTTTGGACTGGCTACAATGAGCAGTTCTTC
TRBJ2-7 - TRBD1 TRBV4-1 CASSPGQGSYEQYF TGCGCCAGCAGCCCCGGACAGGGGTCCTACGAGCAGTACTTC
TRBJ2-3 - - TRBV9 CASSVGQHSTDTQYF TGTGCCAGCAGCGTTGGGCAGCATTCCACAGATACGCAGTATTTT
TRBJ1-3 - TRBD1 TRBV9 CASSVGDSLTLSGNTIYF TGTGCCAGCAGCGTAGGGGACAGTCTGACGCTATCTGGAAACACCATATATTTT
TRBJ1-5 - - TRBV15 CATSTQGQGSQPQHF TGTGCCACCAGCACCCAAGGGCAGGGTTCTCAGCCCCAGCATTTT
TRBJ2-1 - - TRBV10-3 CAISSGGPYNEQFF TGTGCCATCAGTAGCGGAGGCCCTTACAATGAGCAGTTCTTC
TRBJ2-5 - TRBD1 TRBV7-9 CASSFGQGGETQYF TGTGCCAGCAGCTTCGGACAGGGTGGCGAGACCCAGTACTTC
TRBJ1-1 - TRBD1 TRBV6-5 CASSIDSTGGTEAFF TGTGCCAGCAGTATCGACTCGACAGGGGGCACTGAAGCTTTCTTT
TRBJ2-1 - - TRBV11-2 CASSLVVGSSYNEQFF TGTGCCAGCAGCTTAGTGGTGGGGAGCTCCTACAATGAGCAGTTCTTC
TRBJ2-2 once - TRBV5-4 CASSLIRVMEPGELFF TGTGCCAGCAGCTTAATTCGGGTGATGGAACCCGGGGAGCTGTTTTTT
TRBJ2-2 once - TRBV6-1 CATVWEFSGELFF TGTGCCACTGTGTGGGAATTCTCCGGGGAGCTGTTTTTT
TRBJ2-7 - - TRBV27 CASSLYGRTQSYEQYF TGTGCCAGCAGTTTATATGGCAGGACCCAGTCCTACGAGCAGTACTTC
TRBJ2-1 - TRBD2 TRBV11-1 CASSSPGSGPASYNEQFF TGTGCCAGCAGCTCCCCCGGTAGCGGGCCAGCCTCCTACAATGAGCAGTTCTTC
TRBJ2-7 - - TRBV6-1 CASSGWTVPSYEQYF TGTGCCAGCAGTGGATGGACAGTCCCCTCCTACGAGCAGTACTTC